Presented here are 23 T cell receptor beta chains from one specimen sequenced in a study of T cells in women clearing cervical HPV infection. Only in-frame clones appear in the TCRdb table, and some are missing; sequencing was by immunoSEQ multiplex PCR. There are about 30,000 clones in the sample, with about 3.4% held by the top ten. Sequencing was performed on blood buffy coat. These receptors came from a woman between 18 and 75 years old with a cervical HPV16 infection that either progressed to CIN3+ or cleared (not recorded which).

On this clone itself: The CDR3 is cut off 3 residues early in the read; its end comes from the germline J gene. V gene TRBV18 combines with J gene TRBJ2-7; 8 bases line up with TRBD2. The trim removed 8 bases at V and 1 base at J, leaving 7 bases unmatched. The CDR3 is 14 residues long. The V gene's germline CDR1 is KGHSH and CDR2 LQKENI. This CDR3 reads CASRPGLESYEQYF. The CDR3 DNA, read in part, is TGTGCCAGCAGGCCGGGACTAGAATCCTACGAG.

The covered CDR3 bases are TGCAGTGCCACTTTTGGTCCCTACGAG. Translation gives CSATFGPYE. The entire CDR3 sequence reads CSATFGPYEQYF. The V gene is TRBV20-1, the J gene TRBJ2-7; D unclear. The read falls 3 residues short of the CDR3 end, and the missing part is taken from the germline J gene. The V gene lost 6 bases and the J gene lost 2 bases, with 11 bases spanning the gap. The V gene's germline CDR1 is DFQATT and CDR2 SNEGSKA (reference sequence). The CDR3 runs 12 residues.

The CDR3 bases that were read are TGTGCCAGCAGTAACTCAGGGGAATCAGGAAACACC. It specifies CASSNSGESGNT. The whole CDR3 is CASSNSGESGNTIYF. The rearrangement uses TRBV27 and TRBJ1-3; possibly TRBD1 for D (6 bases). The sequence runs out 3 residues before the end of the CDR3; the remainder is reconstructed from the germline J gene. Germline CDR1 and CDR2: MNHEY and SMNVEV (reference sequence). V was trimmed by 5 bases and J by 4 bases, leaving 15 bases between them. The CDR3 consists of 15 residues.

In regard to this clone: The read falls 3 residues short of the CDR3 end, and the missing part is taken from the germline J gene. The rearrangement joins TRBV7-3 to TRBJ1-2; 9 bases line up with TRBD1. The germline V gene encodes CDR1 SGHTA and CDR2 FQGTGA. J gave up 5 bases and V 5 bases, and 9 bases lay outside the gene matches. This CDR3 is built from 15 residues. CDR3 loop: CASSATGGALYGYTF. The DNA read from the CDR3 is TGTGCCAGCAGCGCAACAGGGGGCGCCTTGTATGGC.

For this clone: Coverage ceases 3 residues before the CDR3 finishes, and the germline J gene fills in the end. This sequence joins TRBV30 and TRBJ1-4, with D possibly TRBD1 on 6 matching bases. Trimming took off 5 bases at V and 8 bases at J, with 21 bases between the two ends. Germline lookup yields CDR1 GTSNPN and CDR2 SVGIG (reference sequence). The CDR3 covers 15 residues. The CDR3 is CAWSTQGYPGEKLFF. The CDR3 DNA, read in part, is TGTGCCTGGTCCACCCAGGGGTACCCGGGCGAAAAA.

Of note for this clone: The read terminates 3 residues ahead of where the CDR3 ends, so the germline J gene completes it. This rearrangement joins TRBV19 to TRBJ1-2; tentative D call: TRBD1 (5 bases). In germline, CDR1 is LNHDA, CDR2 SQIVND (reference sequence). This CDR3 has 15 amino acids. Incomplete CDR3 DNA: TGTGCCAGTAGTATAGCCGGGGGTTCGTCCTACGAC. This gives the protein CASSIAGGSSYD. The CDR3 in full is CASSIAGGSSYDYTF.

Details on this clone: With the read ending 3 residues before the CDR3 end, the germline J gene is used to fill in that end. The gene calls are TRBV6-2 or TRBV6-3 and TRBJ2-2, with D possibly matching TRBD2 (5 bases). This CDR3 comprises 16 residues. Per germline, CDR1 MNHEY and CDR2 SVGEGT. The CDR3: CASSSIDITPGKKLFF. The covered CDR3 bases are TGTGCCAGCAGTTCGATTGATATCACGCCGGGGAAAAAG.

Worth noting for this clone: Sequencing ends 3 residues short of the CDR3 end; the germline J gene provides the rest. V usage is TRBV18 and J usage is TRBJ2-4, with D possibly TRBD2 on 7 matching bases. The CDR3 is 15 amino acids. Germline V gene lookup returns CDR1 KGHSH and CDR2 LQKENI. Incomplete CDR3 DNA: TGTGCCAGCTCACCACCGAGCTACAGGGACTATGGT. It codes for CASSPPSYRDYG. The whole CDR3 region reads CASSPPSYRDYGQYF.

A word on this clone: The CDR3 goes on 3 residues after the read ends, and that part is filled in from the germline J gene. The V gene is TRBV20-1, the J gene TRBJ1-2; D gene uncertain. CDR3 length: 13 amino acids. From germline, CDR1 is DFQATT and CDR2 SNEGSKA (reference sequence). V shed 4 bases and J shed 0 bases, with 9 bases lying between them. The CDR3 bases that were read are TGCAGTGCTACAAACAGTGCTAACTATGGC. It specifies CSATNSANYG. The whole CDR3 reads CSATNSANYGYTF.

Concerning this clone itself: The CDR3 end falls 3 residues outside the read, so it is completed with the germline J gene. In the same sample, other DNA sequences code for this CDR3. The chain employs TRBV2 and TRBJ1-3; D possibly corresponds to TRBD1 (6 bases). Between the trimmed V and J ends, which lost 7 bases and 0 bases, there was a span of 10 bases. Germline V lookup: CDR1 SNHLY, CDR2 FYNNEI. The length of the CDR3 is 14 residues. The CDR3 is CASKDSYSGNTIYF. The sequenced part of the CDR3 DNA is TGTGCCAGCAAGGACAGTTACTCTGGAAACACC.

Comments on this clone: The CDR3 goes on 3 residues after the read ends, and that part is filled in from the germline J gene. The same CDR3 also results from other DNA sequences found in this sample. The chain joins TRBV7-9 to TRBJ1-3; D gene unclear. Germline lookup yields CDR1 SEHNR and CDR2 FQNEAQ (reference sequence). The CDR3 loop spans 11 amino acids. The CDR3 DNA, read in part, is TGTGCCAGCAGCTCCAGTGATACC. Its protein product is CASSSSDT. From start to end, the CDR3 is CASSSSDTIYF.

About this clone itself: The read terminates 3 residues before the CDR3 end, so the remaining end is supplied by the germline J gene. The rearrangement uses TRBV27 and TRBJ1-2; the match to TRBD1 covers 9 bases. The CDR3 loop spans 13 amino acids. CDR1 is MNHEY, CDR2 SMNVEV, per germline (reference sequence). The CDR3 region is CASSANRGRGYTF. Incomplete CDR3 DNA: TGTGCCAGCAGTGCCAACAGGGGGCGCGGC.

Concerning this clone itself: The DNA ends 3 residues before the CDR3 does, and the rest of the CDR3 is filled in from the germline J gene. The chain joins TRBV5-1 to TRBJ1-4; TRBD1 is a possible D gene (5 bases). CDR3 length: 17 amino acids. The germline V gene encodes CDR1 SGHRS and CDR2 YFSETQ. V gave up 1 base and J gave up 7 bases, with 20 bases separating them. The sequenced CDR3 bases are TGCGCCAGCAGCTTGCTCCCCTTCAGGGAACAGAGTGAAAAA. Translated, it gives CASSLLPFREQSEK. In full, the CDR3 is CASSLLPFREQSEKLFF.

As to this clone: The CDR3 end is not reached by the read, which stops 3 residues before it; the germline J gene fills it in. V gene TRBV2 combines with J gene TRBJ1-3, with D possibly being TRBD1 (6 bases). The V and J ends lost 5 bases and 0 bases respectively, with 14 bases between them. The germline CDR1 and CDR2 sequences are SNHLY and FYNNEI. The CDR3 has 16 amino acids. The sequenced CDR3 bases are TGTGCCAGCAGTCCGGGGGCGGGGGGCTCTGGAAACACC. Protein product: CASSPGAGGSGNT. The CDR3 as a whole reads CASSPGAGGSGNTIYF. The whole variable domain, filled in from reference TRBV2 and TRBJ1-3, reads EPEVTQTPSHQVTQMGQEVILRCVPISNHLYFYWYRQILGQKVEFLVSFYNNEISEKSEIFDDQFSVERPDGSNFTLKIRSTKLEDSAMYFCASSPGAGGSGNTIYFGEGSWLTVV.

Remarks on this clone: The read falls 3 residues short of the CDR3 end, and the missing part is taken from the germline J gene. The V and J genes are TRBV5-1 and TRBJ2-1; 11 nucleotides agree with TRBD2. The CDR3 totals 17 residues. V was clipped by 0 bases and J by 7 bases; unmatched bases: 9. Germline V CDR1 and CDR2: SGHRS, YFSETQ. The CDR3 is CASSLGTLAGGGNEQFF. CDR3 DNA, as far as it was read: TGCGCCAGCAGCTTGGGCACCCTAGCGGGGGGTGGAAATGAG.

Concerning this clone itself: The CDR3 end lies 3 residues beyond the end of the read and is filled in from the germline J gene. The chain has TRBV11-2 and TRBJ1-2; 8 nucleotides align to TRBD1. Germline values: CDR1 SGHAT, CDR2 FQNNGV. The CDR3 consists of 13 residues. CDR3 bases read: TGTGCCAGCAGCCCCTTAGGTCAGGGGGCC. Its translation is CASSPLGQGA. The whole CDR3 sequence is CASSPLGQGAYTF.

Points on this clone: The read halts 3 residues ahead of the CDR3 end, with the missing end drawn from the germline J gene. The chain recombines TRBV20-1 with TRBJ2-5, with TRBD2 matching 9 bases. The CDR3 spans 15 residues. Trimming cost V 5 bases and J 2 bases; bases outside gene matches: 9. CDR1 and CDR2 from the germline V gene are DFQATT and SNEGSKA (reference sequence). The CDR3 bases that were read are TGCAGTGCTGACGGAGCGGGGGGAATTCAAGAGACC. This gives the protein CSADGAGGIQET. The complete CDR3 sequence is CSADGAGGIQETQYF.

To note about this clone: The read gets to within 3 residues of the CDR3 end, and the germline J gene fills in the rest. The chain uses TRBV2 and TRBJ1-3; D ambiguous. V shed 0 bases and J shed 4 bases, with 4 bases lying between them. Germline V gene sequence: CDR1 SNHLY, CDR2 FYNNEI. CDR3 length equals 13 residues. The part of the CDR3 DNA that was read is TGTGCCAGCAGTGAAGCGCTAGGAAACACC. This codes for CASSEALGNT. The CDR3 in its entirety is CASSEALGNTIYF.

Points on this clone: The read comes to an end 3 residues before the CDR3 does, leaving the germline J gene to fill in the end. The V and J genes are TRBV10-3 and TRBJ2-5; 7 bases map to TRBD1. Germline CDR1 is ENHRY and CDR2 is SYGVKD. This CDR3 region has 15 residues. The V segment lost 4 bases and the J segment 5 bases; nucleotides outside the gene matches: 10. The CDR3 bases that were read are TGTGCCATCAGTGGGAATGACAGGGTCCGGGAGACC. It translates to CAISGNDRVRET. The complete CDR3 protein is CAISGNDRVRETQYF.

Turning to this clone: The read ends 3 residues shy of where the CDR3 ends; the end is completed using the germline J gene. J is TRBJ2-5 and V is TRBV7-9; TRBD2 is a possible D gene (5 bases). V lost 0 bases and J 5 bases, leaving 13 bases between the germline ends. The CDR3 is made up of 15 amino acids. Germline V gene lookup returns CDR1 SEHNR and CDR2 FQNEAQ (reference sequence). The CDR3 bases that were read are TGTGCCAGCAGCTTAGCGCTAAGAGGGTTGGAGACC. It encodes CASSLALRGLET. The CDR3 in its entirety is CASSLALRGLETQYF.

Note on this clone: From the germline J gene comes the end of the CDR3, since the read stops 3 residues before it. The chain links TRBV20-1 to TRBJ2-3; D is undetermined. The germline V gene has CDR1 DFQATT and CDR2 SNEGSKA (reference sequence). The CDR3 has 14 residues. The V end was cut by 3 bases, the J end by 1 base, with 11 bases between. CDR3 protein: CSASHGRGTDTQYF. CDR3 bases read: TGCAGTGCTAGTCACGGTCGGGGCACAGATACG.

Note on this clone: With the read ending 3 residues before the CDR3 end, the germline J gene is used to fill in that end. This chain uses TRBV29-1 with TRBJ1-2, with D possibly TRBD1 on 5 matching bases. Trimming took 5 bases from V and 1 from J, leaving 23 bases between them. The CDR3 runs 17 residues. CDR1 is SQVTM, CDR2 ANQGSEA, per germline. CDR3 DNA, as far as it was read: TGCAGCGTTTGGGGGGTCGGCGGAACAAACAATAACTATGGC. It is translated as CSVWGVGGTNNNYG. The CDR3, in full, reads CSVWGVGGTNNNYGYTF.

Comment on this clone: A read error may produce the germline difference seen at one junction end. Read coverage stops 3 residues before the CDR3 terminus; the germline J gene supplies the remainder. Other DNA sequences of this sample code for an identical CDR3. The chain employs TRBV5-1 and TRBJ1-3, with D tentatively TRBD1 (5 bases). The CDR3 has 16 amino acids. In germline, CDR1 is SGHRS, CDR2 YFSETQ. CDR3 sequence: CASSLGGLGSGNTIYF. The DNA read from the CDR3 is TGCGCCAGCAGCTTGGGGGGACTAGGATCTGGGAACACC.